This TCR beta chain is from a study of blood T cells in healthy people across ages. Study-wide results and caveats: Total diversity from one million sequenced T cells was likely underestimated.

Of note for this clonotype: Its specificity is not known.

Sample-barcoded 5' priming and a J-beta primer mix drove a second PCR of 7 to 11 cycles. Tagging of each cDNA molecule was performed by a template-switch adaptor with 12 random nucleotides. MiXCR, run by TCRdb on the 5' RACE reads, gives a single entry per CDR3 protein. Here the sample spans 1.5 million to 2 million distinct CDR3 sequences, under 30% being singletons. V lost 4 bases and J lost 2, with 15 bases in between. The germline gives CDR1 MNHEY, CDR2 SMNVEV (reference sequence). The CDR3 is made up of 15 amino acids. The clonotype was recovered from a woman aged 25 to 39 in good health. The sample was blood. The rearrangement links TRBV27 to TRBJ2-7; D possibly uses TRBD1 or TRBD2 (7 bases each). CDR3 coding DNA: TGTGCCAGCAGTTCTTCCCCAGGGGGGGCCTACGAGCAGTACTTC. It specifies CASSSSPGGAYEQYF.